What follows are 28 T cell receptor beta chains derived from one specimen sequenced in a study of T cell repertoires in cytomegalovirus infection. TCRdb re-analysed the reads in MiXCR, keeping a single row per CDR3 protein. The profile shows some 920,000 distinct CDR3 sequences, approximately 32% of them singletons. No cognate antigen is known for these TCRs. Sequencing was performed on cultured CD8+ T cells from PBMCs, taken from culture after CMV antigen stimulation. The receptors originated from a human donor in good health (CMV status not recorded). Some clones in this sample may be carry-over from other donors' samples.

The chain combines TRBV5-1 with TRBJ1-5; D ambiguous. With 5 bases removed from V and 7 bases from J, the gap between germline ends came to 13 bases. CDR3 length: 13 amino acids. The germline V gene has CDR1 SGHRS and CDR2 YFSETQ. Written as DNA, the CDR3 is TGCGCCAGCAGGAAAGGAGTCGGGCAGCCCCAGCATTTT. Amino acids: CASRKGVGQPQHF.

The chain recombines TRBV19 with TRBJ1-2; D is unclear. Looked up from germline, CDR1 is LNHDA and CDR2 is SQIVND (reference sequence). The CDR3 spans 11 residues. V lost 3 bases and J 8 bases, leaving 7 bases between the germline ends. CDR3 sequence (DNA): TGTGCCAGTAGTATGGGCCTCGGCTACACCTTC. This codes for CASSMGLGYTF.

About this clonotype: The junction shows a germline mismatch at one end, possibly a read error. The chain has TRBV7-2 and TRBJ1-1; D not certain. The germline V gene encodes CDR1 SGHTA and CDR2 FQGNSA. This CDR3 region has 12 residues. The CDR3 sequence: CVSRYTSTEAFF. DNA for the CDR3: TGTGTCAGCAGATACACTTCCACTGAAGCTTTCTTT. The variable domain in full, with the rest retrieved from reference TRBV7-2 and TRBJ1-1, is GAGVSQSPSNKVTEKGKDVELRCDPISGHTALYWYRQSLGQGLEFLIYFQGNSAPDKSGLPSDRFSAERTGGSVSTLTIQRTQQEDSAVYLCVSRYTSTEAFFGQGTRLTVV.

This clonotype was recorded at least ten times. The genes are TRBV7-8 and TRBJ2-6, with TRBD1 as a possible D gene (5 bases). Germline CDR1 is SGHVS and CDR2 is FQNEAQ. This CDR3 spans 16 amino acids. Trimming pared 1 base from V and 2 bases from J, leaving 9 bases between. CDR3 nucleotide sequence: TGTGCCAGCAGCTTAGACAGGAAAGCTGGGGCCAACGTCCTGACTTTC. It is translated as CASSLDRKAGANVLTF.

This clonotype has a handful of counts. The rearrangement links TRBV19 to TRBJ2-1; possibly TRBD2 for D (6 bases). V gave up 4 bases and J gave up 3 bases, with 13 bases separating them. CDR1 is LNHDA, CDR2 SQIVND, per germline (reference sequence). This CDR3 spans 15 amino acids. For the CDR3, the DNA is TGTGCCAGTAGTAAACCGGGACTGCTCTACAATGAGCAGTTCTTC. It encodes CASSKPGLLYNEQFF.

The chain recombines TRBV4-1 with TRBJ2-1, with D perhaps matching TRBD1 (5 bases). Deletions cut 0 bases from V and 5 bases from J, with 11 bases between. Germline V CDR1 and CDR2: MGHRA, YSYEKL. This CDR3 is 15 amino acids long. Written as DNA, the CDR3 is TGCGCCAGCAGCCAAGAGGGCAGGGCCAACAATGAGCAGTTCTTC. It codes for CASSQEGRANNEQFF.

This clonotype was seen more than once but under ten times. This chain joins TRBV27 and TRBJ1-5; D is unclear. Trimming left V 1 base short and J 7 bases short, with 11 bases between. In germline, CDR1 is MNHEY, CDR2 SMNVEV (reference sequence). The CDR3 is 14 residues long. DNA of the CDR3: TGTGCCAGCAGTTTATACGCCCCCGGGCAGCCCCAGCATTTT. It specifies CASSLYAPGQPQHF.

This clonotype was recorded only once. As DNA, the CDR3 is TGTGTCAGTCCCGAGCAGTACTTC. It translates to CVSPEQYF. The chain couples TRBV7-9 to TRBJ2-7; no clear D. This CDR3 region has 8 residues. The germline V gene encodes CDR1 SEHNR and CDR2 FQNEAQ (reference sequence).

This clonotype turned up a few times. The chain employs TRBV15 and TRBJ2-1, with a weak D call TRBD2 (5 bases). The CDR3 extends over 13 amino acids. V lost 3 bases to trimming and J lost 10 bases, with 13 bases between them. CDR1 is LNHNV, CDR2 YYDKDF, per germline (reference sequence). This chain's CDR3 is CATSSPPGKEQFF. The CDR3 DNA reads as TGTGCCACCAGCAGCCCCCCGGGAAAAGAGCAGTTCTTC.

CDR3 sequence reads: CAISESRRGQRDNVLVYGYTF. The CDR3, as DNA: TGTGCCATCAGTGAGTCCAGGAGGGGACAGCGGGATAATGTCCTAGTATATGGCTACACCTTC. The V gene is TRBV10-3, the J gene TRBJ1-2; TRBD1 matches at 7 bases. The junction had 24 bases not matched to a gene; V was cut back by 0 bases and J by 5 bases. The CDR3 covers 21 residues. Germline-derived CDR1 and CDR2 are ENHRY and SYGVKD.

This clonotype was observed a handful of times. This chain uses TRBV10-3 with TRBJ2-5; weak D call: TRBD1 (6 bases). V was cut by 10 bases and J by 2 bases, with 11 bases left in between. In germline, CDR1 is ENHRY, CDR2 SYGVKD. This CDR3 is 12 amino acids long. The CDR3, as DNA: TGTGCCACGACAGGTGATCAAGAGACCCAGTACTTC. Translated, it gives CATTGDQETQYF.

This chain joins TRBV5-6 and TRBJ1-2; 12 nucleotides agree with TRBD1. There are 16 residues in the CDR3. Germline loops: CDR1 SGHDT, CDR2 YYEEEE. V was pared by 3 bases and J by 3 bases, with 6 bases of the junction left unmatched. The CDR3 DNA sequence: TGTGCCAGCAGCTCCAGGGACAGGGGGCCTTACTATGGCTACACCTTC. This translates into CASSSRDRGPYYGYTF.

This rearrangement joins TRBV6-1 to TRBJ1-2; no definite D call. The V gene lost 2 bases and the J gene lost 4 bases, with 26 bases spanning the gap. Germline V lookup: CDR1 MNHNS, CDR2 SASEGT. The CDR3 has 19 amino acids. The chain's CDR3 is CASSEIGDMGQWSGYGYTF. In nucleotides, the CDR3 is TGTGCCAGCAGTGAAATAGGAGACATGGGCCAATGGTCCGGCTATGGCTACACCTTC.

CDR3 nucleotide sequence: TGTGCCAGCAGCTTAAGTACTTGGGACGGCTACACCTTC. It specifies CASSLSTWDGYTF. The chain has TRBV7-8 and TRBJ1-2, with a weak D call TRBD1 (5 bases). With 2 bases removed from V and 8 bases from J, the gap between germline ends came to 12 bases. This CDR3 is 13 amino acids long. In germline, CDR1 is SGHVS, CDR2 FQNEAQ.

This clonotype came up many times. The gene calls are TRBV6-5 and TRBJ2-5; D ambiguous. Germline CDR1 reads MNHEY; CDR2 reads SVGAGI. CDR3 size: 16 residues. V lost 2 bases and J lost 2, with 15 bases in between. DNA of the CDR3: TGTGCCAGCAGTTACCGTTTCCGAGCGCTTCAAGAGACCCAGTACTTC. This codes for CASSYRFRALQETQYF.

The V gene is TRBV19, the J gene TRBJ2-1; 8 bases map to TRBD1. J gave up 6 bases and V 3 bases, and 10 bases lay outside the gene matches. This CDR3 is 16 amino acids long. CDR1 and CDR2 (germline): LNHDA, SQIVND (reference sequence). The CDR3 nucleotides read TGTGCCAGTAGTATGTACCGGGACAGGCGTCGCAATGAGCAGTTCTTC. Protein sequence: CASSMYRDRRRNEQFF.

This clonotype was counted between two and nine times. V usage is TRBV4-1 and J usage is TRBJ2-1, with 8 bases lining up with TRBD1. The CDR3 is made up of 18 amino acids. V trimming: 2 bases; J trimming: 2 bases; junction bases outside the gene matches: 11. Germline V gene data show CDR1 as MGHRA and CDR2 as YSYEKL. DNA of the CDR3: TGCGCCAGCAGCCAACAAACGCAATTACAGGGGGCCTACAATGAGCAGTTCTTC. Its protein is CASSQQTQLQGAYNEQFF.

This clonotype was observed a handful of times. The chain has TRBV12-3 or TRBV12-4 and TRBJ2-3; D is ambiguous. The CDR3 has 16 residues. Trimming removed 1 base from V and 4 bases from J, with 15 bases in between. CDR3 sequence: CASSLESLSRPDTQYF. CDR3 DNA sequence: TGTGCCAGCAGTTTAGAGTCCCTTTCCCGCCCAGATACGCAGTATTTT.

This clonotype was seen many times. CDR3 in amino acids: CASRTGSNQPQHF. For the CDR3, the DNA is TGTGCCAGCAGAACCGGGTCAAATCAGCCCCAGCATTTT. The chain has TRBV7-8 and TRBJ1-5, with D unresolved. V gave up 6 bases and J gave up 4 bases, with 10 bases separating them. CDR1 and CDR2 from the germline V gene are SGHVS and FQNEAQ. The CDR3 has 13 amino acids. The variable domain in full, with the rest retrieved from reference TRBV7-8 and TRBJ1-5, is GAGVSQSPRYKVAKRGQDVALRCDPISGHVSLFWYQQALGQGPEFLTYFQNEAQLDKSGLPSDRFFAERPEGSVSTLKIQRTQQEDSAVYLCASRTGSNQPQHFGDGTRLSIL.

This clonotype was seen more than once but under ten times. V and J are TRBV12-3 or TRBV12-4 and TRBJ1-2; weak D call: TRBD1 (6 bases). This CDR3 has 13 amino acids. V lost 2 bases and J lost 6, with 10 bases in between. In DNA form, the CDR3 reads TGTGCCAGCAGTTTATACAGGGTGGATGGCTACACCTTC. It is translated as CASSLYRVDGYTF.

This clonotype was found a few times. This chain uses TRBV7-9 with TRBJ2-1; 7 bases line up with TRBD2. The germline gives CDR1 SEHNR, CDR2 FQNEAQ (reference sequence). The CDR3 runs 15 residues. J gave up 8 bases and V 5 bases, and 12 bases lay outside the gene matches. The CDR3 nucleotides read TGTGCCAGCAGCCCCCAAGGGAGGGGCAGGGATGAGCAGTTCTTC. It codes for CASSPQGRGRDEQFF.

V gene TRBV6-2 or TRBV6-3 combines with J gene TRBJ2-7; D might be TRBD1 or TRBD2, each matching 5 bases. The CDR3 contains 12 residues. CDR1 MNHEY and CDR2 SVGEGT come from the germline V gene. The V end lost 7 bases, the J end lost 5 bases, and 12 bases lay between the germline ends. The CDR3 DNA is TGTGCCAGCACGGGGCCGCTACACGAGCAGTACGTC. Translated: CASTGPLHEQYV.

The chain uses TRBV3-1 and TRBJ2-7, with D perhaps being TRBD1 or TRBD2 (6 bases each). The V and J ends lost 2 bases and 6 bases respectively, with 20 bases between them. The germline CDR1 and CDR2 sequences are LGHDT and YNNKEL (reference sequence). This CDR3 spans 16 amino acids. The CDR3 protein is CASSQHRSGALSEQYV. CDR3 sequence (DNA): TGTGCCAGCAGCCAACATCGTTCGGGGGCTTTGAGCGAGCAGTACGTC.

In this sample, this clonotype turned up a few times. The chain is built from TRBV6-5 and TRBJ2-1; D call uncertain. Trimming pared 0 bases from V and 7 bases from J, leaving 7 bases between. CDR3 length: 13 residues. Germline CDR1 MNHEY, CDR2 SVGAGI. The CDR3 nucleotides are TGTGCCAGCAGTTACTCGAGGAGTAATGAGCAGTTCTTC. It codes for CASSYSRSNEQFF.

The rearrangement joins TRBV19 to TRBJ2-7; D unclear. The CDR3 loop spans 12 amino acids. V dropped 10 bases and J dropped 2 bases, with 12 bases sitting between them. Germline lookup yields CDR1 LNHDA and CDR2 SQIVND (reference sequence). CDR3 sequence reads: CATQMGTYEQYF. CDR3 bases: TGTGCCACTCAGATGGGGACCTACGAGCAGTACTTC.

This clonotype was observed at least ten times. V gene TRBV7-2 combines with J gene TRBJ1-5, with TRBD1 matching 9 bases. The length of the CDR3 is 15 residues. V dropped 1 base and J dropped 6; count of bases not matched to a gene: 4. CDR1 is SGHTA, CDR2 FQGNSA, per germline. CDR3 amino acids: CASSLGQGVSQPQHF. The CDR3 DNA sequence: TGTGCCAGCAGCTTAGGACAGGGGGTCTCTCAGCCCCAGCATTTT.

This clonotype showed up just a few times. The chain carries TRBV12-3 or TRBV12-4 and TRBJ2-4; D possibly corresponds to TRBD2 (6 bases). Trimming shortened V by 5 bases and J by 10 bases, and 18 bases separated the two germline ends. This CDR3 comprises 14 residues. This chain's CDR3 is CASSPRAGGGIQYF. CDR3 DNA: TGTGCCAGCAGTCCCAGGGCTGGGGGAGGAATTCAGTACTTC.

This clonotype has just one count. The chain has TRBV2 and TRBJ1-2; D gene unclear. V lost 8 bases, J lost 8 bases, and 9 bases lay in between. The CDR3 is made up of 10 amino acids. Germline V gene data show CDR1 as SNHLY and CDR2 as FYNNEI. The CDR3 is CASFLSGYTF. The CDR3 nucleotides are TGTGCCAGCTTCTTGAGCGGCTACACCTTC.